The clone carrying this T cell receptor beta chain has a count of ten or more. With listed TCR primers and previously described methods, bulk TCR libraries were prepared. TCRdb independently ran MiXCR on the PCR reads; one entry per CDR3 protein. Of approximately 320,000 distinct CDR3 sequences listed, roughly a quarter are singletons. This CDR3 region has 14 residues. The germline gives CDR1 DFQATT, CDR2 SNEGSKA (reference sequence). J was trimmed by 4 bases and V by 6 bases; bases with no gene match: 8. This specimen belongs to a study of molecular identifiers for immune sequencing clone quantification.

This chain connects TRBV20-1 to TRBJ1-4; 7 bases are shared with TRBD1. The specimen sequenced was naive CD8+ T cells from blood, with Jurkat cell RNA spiked in. The sample's subset: FACS-sorted CD8+CD4-CCR7+CD45RA+ naive T cells. This clonotype originated in a human donor in good health. Some libraries in this study had Jurkat cell RNA spiked in. CDR3 residues: CSAIDRENNEKLFF. The CDR3 region has the DNA TGCAGTGCGATCGACAGGGAAAATAATGAAAAACTGTTTTTT.